What follows describes a single T cell receptor (beta chain). Its antigen is undetermined. This record belongs to a study of OX40 agonist ivuxolimab in advanced cancers. Study context: Those enrolled were around 87% male, with a mean age of roughly 60 years and ages from 23 to 79. Prior anti-PD-1, anti-PD-L1 or anti-CTLA-4 therapy was allowed; roughly 40% had some. Study-wide results and caveats: Expanded peripheral T cell antigen specificity was not determined. The mean number of expanded clones was higher in CD8+ T cells than in CD4+.

Sequencing was performed with immunoSEQ multiplex PCR; in TCRdb, only in-frame clones are kept and a portion is missing. The table has around 64,000 clones, approximately 81% seen once. V shed 4 bases, J shed 0 bases, and the junction held 6 bases outside the gene matches. Germline assignment: CDR1 SGHTS and CDR2 YDEGEE. CDR3 length equals 16 residues. The receptor comes from an adult with an advanced solid tumor such as melanoma, head and neck, liver or kidney cancer. The chain is built from TRBV5-8 and TRBJ2-2; the match to TRBD1 covers 7 bases. The sample was CD4+ or CD8+ T cells sorted from blood, taken in a trial of the OX40 agonist ivuxolimab. CDR3 sequence: CASSANRGANTGELFF. The CDR3 nucleotides are TGTGCCAGCAGCGCAAACAGGGGCGCGAACACCGGGGAGCTGTTTTTT.